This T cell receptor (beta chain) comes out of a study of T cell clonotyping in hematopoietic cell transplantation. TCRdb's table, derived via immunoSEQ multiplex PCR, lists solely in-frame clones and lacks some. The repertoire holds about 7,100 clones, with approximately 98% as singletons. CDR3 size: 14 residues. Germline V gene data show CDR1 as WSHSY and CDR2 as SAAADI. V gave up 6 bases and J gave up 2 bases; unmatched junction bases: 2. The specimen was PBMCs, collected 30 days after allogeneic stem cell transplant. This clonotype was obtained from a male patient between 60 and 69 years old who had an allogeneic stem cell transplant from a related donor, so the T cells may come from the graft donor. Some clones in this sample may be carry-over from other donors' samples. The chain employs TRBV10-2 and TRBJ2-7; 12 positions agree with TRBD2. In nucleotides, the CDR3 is TGCGCCAGCAGGACTAGCGGGGGACCCTACGAGCAGTACTTC. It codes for CASRTSGGPYEQYF.